The 17 T cell receptor beta chains presented below share a single source sample, sequenced in a study of shared clonotypes between healthy human individuals. Repertoires were generated with immunoSEQ multiplex PCR, while TCRdb's copy carries only in-frame clones and drops some. Seen here are just over 2,000,000 clones, 85% to 95% observed once, and the top ten hold roughly 0.13%. Sequences were obtained from naive CD4+ T cells sorted from blood. Stated subset: CD45RA+ positively selected. Receptors were obtained from a man aged 18 to 29 in good health.

Regarding this clone: Other DNA sequences in the same sample also yield this CDR3. The V gene is TRBV30, the J gene TRBJ1-5; D may be TRBD1 (5 bases). The length of the CDR3 is 13 residues. Trimming cost V 2 bases and J 4 bases, with 9 bases left between them. The germline gives CDR1 GTSNPN, CDR2 SVGIG (reference sequence). CDR3 amino acids: CAWSPGTNQPQHF. In nucleotides, the CDR3 is TGTGCCTGGAGTCCAGGGACTAATCAGCCCCAGCATTTT. Looking up the rest from reference TRBV30 and TRBJ1-5 gives the full variable domain: SQTIHQWPATLVQPVGSPLSLECTVEGTSNPNLYWYRQAAGRGLQLLFYSVGIGQISSEVPQNLSASRPQDRQFILSSKKLLLSDSGFYLCAWSPGTNQPQHFGDGTRLSIL.

This chain links TRBV30 with TRBJ1-2; TRBD1 is a possible D gene (5 bases). Trimming shortened V by 1 base and J by 3 bases, and 12 bases separated the two germline ends. This CDR3 has 14 amino acids. CDR1 GTSNPN and CDR2 SVGIG come from the germline V gene (reference sequence). Here the CDR3 DNA reads TGTGCCTGGAGTGCTGGGGCTAGGGACTATGGCTACACCTTC. It translates to CAWSAGARDYGYTF.

The chain links TRBV4-1 to TRBJ1-4; D is uncertain. The CDR3 covers 18 residues. Trimming removed 0 bases at V and 3 bases at J, with 17 bases between. Germline lookup yields CDR1 MGHRA and CDR2 YSYEKL. The DNA for the CDR3 is TGCGCCAGCAGCCAAGATCCAATTCAGGTTGGGCCTAATGAAAAACTGTTTTTT. Translation: CASSQDPIQVGPNEKLFF.

The chain employs TRBV4-1 and TRBJ2-7, with D tentatively TRBD2 (5 bases). The germline V gene encodes CDR1 MGHRA and CDR2 YSYEKL. Trimming removed 1 base from V and 0 bases from J, with 13 bases in between. This CDR3 comprises 16 residues. CDR3 protein: CASSQGVPGSSYEQYF. CDR3 coding DNA: TGCGCCAGCAGCCAAGGAGTGCCGGGGAGCTCCTACGAGCAGTACTTC.

V usage is TRBV6-5 and J usage is TRBJ1-1; D gene ambiguous. The V and J ends lost 6 bases and 10 bases respectively, with 12 bases between them. Germline V lookup: CDR1 MNHEY, CDR2 SVGAGI. The CDR3 is 11 amino acids. Here the CDR3 reads CASSQHRRAFF. For the CDR3, the DNA is TGTGCCAGCAGCCAACATAGGAGAGCTTTCTTT.

The rearrangement uses TRBV6-5 and TRBJ2-3; D is possibly TRBD2 (7 bases). The V end lost 11 bases, the J end lost 2 bases, and 17 bases lay between the germline ends. The germline CDR1 and CDR2 sequences are MNHEY and SVGAGI. The CDR3 is 14 amino acids. CDR3 loop: CAARGGVSTDTQYF. CDR3 nucleotides: TGTGCCGCCCGAGGGGGGGTCTCCACAGATACGCAGTATTTT.

This chain connects TRBV6-5 to TRBJ2-1; no clear D gene. The V gene's germline CDR1 is MNHEY and CDR2 SVGAGI. Trimming took 0 bases from V and 7 from J, leaving 7 bases between them. The CDR3 length is 13 residues. CDR3 protein: CASSYSTLNEQFF. The CDR3 region has the DNA TGTGCCAGCAGTTACTCTACCCTAAATGAGCAGTTCTTC.

This clone was picked up one time. This chain joins TRBV10-3 and TRBJ2-2; 11 bases are a match to TRBD2. Germline CDR1 and CDR2: ENHRY and SYGVKD. The CDR3 covers 16 residues. J lost 7 bases, V lost 1 base, and 5 bases had no gene match. For the CDR3, the DNA is TGTGCCATCAGTGAGTTAGCGGGAGGGCCGAACGGGGAGCTGTTTTTT. This translates into CAISELAGGPNGELFF.

This chain connects TRBV6-1 to TRBJ2-2, with 12 bases lining up with TRBD2. The CDR3 totals 14 residues. Germline trimming cut 10 bases from V and 4 bases from J; bases unmatched to any gene: 4. CDR1 MNHNS and CDR2 SASEGT come from the germline V gene. For the CDR3, the DNA is TGTGCCACCGAACTAGCGGGAGGCACCGGGGAGCTGTTTTTT. The encoded protein is CATELAGGTGELFF.

This chain connects TRBV6-5 to TRBJ2-4, with 7 bases aligning to TRBD1. The germline V gene encodes CDR1 MNHEY and CDR2 SVGAGI. V trimming: 6 bases; J trimming: 6 bases; junction bases outside the gene matches: 8. The CDR3 contains 14 residues. The CDR3 DNA is TGTGCCAGCAGCCCCGGACAGGTTTTAAACATTCAGTACTTC. This encodes CASSPGQVLNIQYF.

This rearrangement joins TRBV6-5 to TRBJ2-2, with D unclear. Germline CDR1 MNHEY, CDR2 SVGAGI. Between the trimmed V and J ends, which lost 0 bases and 0 bases, there was a span of 5 bases. This CDR3 has 15 residues. The DNA for the CDR3 is TGTGCCAGCAGTTACTCGACCCCGAACACCGGGGAGCTGTTTTTT. Its protein product is CASSYSTPNTGELFF.

The chain combines TRBV7-2 with TRBJ2-7; D not certain. Germline assignment: CDR1 SGHTA and CDR2 FQGNSA. With 4 bases removed from V and 7 bases from J, the gap between germline ends came to 14 bases. This CDR3 comprises 13 residues. CDR3 region: CASSSTLTREQYF. In DNA form, the CDR3 reads TGTGCCAGCAGCTCGACTTTGACTCGGGAGCAGTACTTC.

This rearrangement joins TRBV19 to TRBJ2-2, with 7 bases identical to TRBD1. Trimming at V came to 6 bases and at J to 2 bases, leaving 9 bases not matched to a gene. Looked up from germline, CDR1 is LNHDA and CDR2 is SQIVND (reference sequence). This CDR3 spans 16 amino acids. The CDR3 DNA sequence: TGTGCCAGTAGAGAGGGACAGAGGGGAAACACCGGGGAGCTGTTTTTT. Translation: CASREGQRGNTGELFF.

The V call is TRBV7-2, the J call TRBJ2-3; possibly TRBD2 for D (5 bases). The V gene lost 7 bases and the J gene lost 5 bases, with 10 bases spanning the gap. The CDR3 extends over 12 amino acids. The germline CDR1 and CDR2 sequences are SGHTA and FQGNSA. This CDR3 reads CASTPGIDTQYF. CDR3 DNA sequence: TGTGCCAGCACCCCCGGGATAGATACGCAGTATTTT.

In the case of this clone: This specimen includes other DNA sequences encoding the same CDR3. This chain uses TRBV19 with TRBJ1-6; D possibly corresponds to TRBD1 (5 bases). In germline, CDR1 is LNHDA, CDR2 SQIVND (reference sequence). V was clipped by 6 bases and J by 1 base, with 7 bases between them. This CDR3 has 14 amino acids. CDR3 in amino acids: CASSTGSYNSPLHF. DNA of the CDR3: TGTGCCAGTAGCACAGGATCCTATAATTCACCCCTCCACTTT.

As for this clone: Other nucleotide sequences in the sample specify the same CDR3. This chain connects TRBV6-5 to TRBJ2-7; 7 bases match TRBD1. CDR1 is MNHEY and CDR2 is SVGAGI in the germline V gene. V was clipped by 0 bases and J by 0 bases; unmatched bases: 2. This CDR3 spans 15 amino acids. As DNA, the CDR3 is TGTGCCAGCAGTTACTCGACAGGGAGCTCCTACGAGCAGTACTTC. Protein: CASSYSTGSSYEQYF.

A word on this clone: At the DNA level, this CDR3 is encoded by other sequences in the same sample as well. The chain employs TRBV19 and TRBJ1-1; D not resolved. CDR1 and CDR2 (germline): LNHDA, SQIVND (reference sequence). The CDR3 totals 14 residues. Trimming pared 2 bases from V and 5 bases from J, leaving 12 bases between. CDR3 in DNA: TGTGCCAGTAGTATACGCACCGGGGATACTGAAGCTTTCTTT. As protein: CASSIRTGDTEAFF.